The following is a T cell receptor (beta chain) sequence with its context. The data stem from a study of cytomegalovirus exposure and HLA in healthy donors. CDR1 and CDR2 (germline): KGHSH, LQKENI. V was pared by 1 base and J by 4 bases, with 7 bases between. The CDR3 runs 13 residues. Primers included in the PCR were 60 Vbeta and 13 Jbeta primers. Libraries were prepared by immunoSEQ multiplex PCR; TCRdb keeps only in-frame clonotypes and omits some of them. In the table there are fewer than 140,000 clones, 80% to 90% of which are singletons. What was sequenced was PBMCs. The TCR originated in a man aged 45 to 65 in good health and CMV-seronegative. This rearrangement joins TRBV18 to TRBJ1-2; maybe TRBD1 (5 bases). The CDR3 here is CASSPQGLYGYTF. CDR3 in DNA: TGTGCCAGCTCACCACAGGGGCTCTATGGCTACACCTTC.